The 30 T cell receptor beta chains listed next were all sequenced from one sample in a study of shared clonotypes between healthy human individuals. Clones were sequenced by immunoSEQ multiplex PCR, and TCRdb holds only the in-frame ones, with some missing. The repertoire holds some 1,400,000 clones, with roughly 95% as singletons. The material sequenced was naive CD4+ T cells sorted from blood. Described subset: CD45RA+ positively selected. Source of these receptors: a man younger than 45 in good health.

The J gene is TRBJ2-1, the V gene TRBV7-9; 10 bases are a match to TRBD1. The CDR3 totals 16 residues. V lost 5 bases and J lost 8; bases outside the gene matches: 12. The germline V gene has CDR1 SEHNR and CDR2 FQNEAQ (reference sequence). The CDR3 spells CASSTWTGGTSHEQFF. The CDR3 coding sequence is TGTGCCAGCAGCACGTGGACAGGGGGGACATCCCATGAGCAGTTCTTC.

V is TRBV7-6 and J is TRBJ2-1; no definite D call. CDR3 length: 13 residues. Germline CDR1 SGHVS, CDR2 FNYEAQ. V lost 1 base and J lost 10, with 11 bases in between. Written as DNA, the CDR3 is TGTGCCAGCAGCTTAGAGCTAGTCGGCGAGCAGTTCTTC. Its translation: CASSLELVGEQFF.

This clone was seen once. V gene TRBV6-5 combines with J gene TRBJ1-4; 11 nucleotides agree with TRBD1. The CDR3 is made up of 14 amino acids. In germline, CDR1 is MNHEY, CDR2 SVGAGI. The V segment lost 5 bases and the J segment 7 bases; nucleotides outside the gene matches: 3. The CDR3 reads CASSRTGGGEKLFF. The CDR3 DNA reads as TGTGCCAGCAGTCGGACAGGGGGCGGTGAAAAACTGTTTTTT.

The rearrangement joins TRBV5-6 to TRBJ2-7; 9 bases line up with TRBD2. From germline, CDR1 is SGHDT and CDR2 YYEEEE. The CDR3 contains 15 residues. V lost 5 bases to trimming and J lost 3 bases; unmatched junction nucleotides: 9. CDR3 bases: TGTGCCAGCAGTCAGGCTAGCGGGGCCAACTACGAGCAGTACTTC. Amino acids: CASSQASGANYEQYF.

This sequence joins TRBV18 and TRBJ2-2; D may be TRBD1 (6 bases). This CDR3 is built from 15 residues. Germline assignment: CDR1 KGHSH and CDR2 LQKENI. V was pared by 3 bases and J by 4 bases, with 12 bases between. The CDR3 here is CASSPSARGTGELFF. The CDR3 DNA follows: TGTGCCAGCTCACCTAGCGCCAGGGGCACCGGGGAGCTGTTTTTT.

This rearrangement joins TRBV19 to TRBJ2-7; D possibly corresponds to TRBD1 (5 bases). The CDR3 length is 13 residues. Trimming removed 3 bases from V and 1 base from J, with 7 bases in between. The germline V gene encodes CDR1 LNHDA and CDR2 SQIVND (reference sequence). CDR3 sequence reads: CASSIHRSYEQYF. The CDR3 DNA reads TGTGCCAGTAGTATTCACAGGTCCTACGAGCAGTACTTC.

The chain has TRBV5-1 and TRBJ2-7; D is ambiguous. V lost 4 bases and J lost 0, with 11 bases in between. The CDR3 is 14 amino acids. In germline, CDR1 is SGHRS, CDR2 YFSETQ. CDR3 region: CASSASGDSYEQYF. The CDR3 DNA reads TGCGCCAGCAGCGCTAGTGGGGACTCCTACGAGCAGTACTTC.

The CDR3 loop is CASSQAGQVAYEQYF. DNA for the CDR3: TGCGCCAGCAGCCAAGCGGGACAAGTTGCGTACGAGCAGTACTTC. This sequence joins TRBV4-1 and TRBJ2-7; D perhaps matches TRBD1 (6 bases). The V gene's germline CDR1 is MGHRA and CDR2 YSYEKL. The CDR3 is 15 residues long. The germline V and J ends were trimmed by 1 base and 4 bases, with 14 bases remaining between them.

J is TRBJ1-5 and V is TRBV6-5, with D unclear. CDR3 length equals 15 residues. Trimming took 6 bases from V and 0 from J, leaving 12 bases between them. Germline V lookup: CDR1 MNHEY, CDR2 SVGAGI. CDR3 in DNA: TGTGCCAGCAGGGCCAGTCCTTATAGCAATCAGCCCCAGCATTTT. Its translation is CASRASPYSNQPQHF.

A single count supports this clone. For the CDR3, the DNA is TGTGCCAGCAGGTTAATCCCAGCGGGAGACGAGCAGTACTTC. Translating gives CASRLIPAGDEQYF. The rearrangement links TRBV27 to TRBJ2-7; TRBD2 agrees at 8 bases. The CDR3 is 14 residues long. J gave up 5 bases and V 6 bases, and 9 bases lay outside the gene matches. Germline V gene lookup returns CDR1 MNHEY and CDR2 SMNVEV (reference sequence).

V gene TRBV11-3 combines with J gene TRBJ2-7; D assignment may be TRBD1 or TRBD2 (6 bases each). Trimming left V 8 bases short and J 3 bases short, with 26 bases between. The CDR3 loop spans 17 amino acids. The germline V gene has CDR1 SGHNT and CDR2 YENEEA. This chain's CDR3 is CASPEGWQGTLRYEQYF. The DNA of the CDR3 is TGTGCCAGCCCTGAAGGGTGGCAGGGGACTTTGCGCTACGAGCAGTACTTC. Combining the CDR3 with reference TRBV11-3 and TRBJ2-7 gives the whole variable domain EAGVVQSPRYKIIEKKQPVAFWCNPISGHNTLYWYLQNLGQGPELLIRYENEEAVDDSQLPKDRFSAERLKGVDSTLKIQPAELGDSAVYLCASPEGWQGTLRYEQYFGPGTRLTVT.

The J gene is TRBJ2-4, the V gene TRBV5-1, with 9 bases aligning to TRBD1. Trimming at V came to 4 bases and at J to 0 bases, leaving 8 bases not matched to a gene. CDR1 and CDR2 (germline): SGHRS, YFSETQ. This CDR3 comprises 17 residues. The CDR3 spells CASSQIGTGLAKNIQYF. CDR3 bases: TGCGCCAGCAGCCAGATTGGGACAGGGCTAGCCAAAAACATTCAGTACTTC.

This rearrangement joins TRBV2 to TRBJ2-5; maybe TRBD1 (5 bases). V lost 0 bases, J lost 5 bases, and 13 bases lay in between. There are 15 residues in the CDR3. CDR1 SNHLY and CDR2 FYNNEI come from the germline V gene. Here the CDR3 reads CASSEAGVEWETQYF. The CDR3 DNA sequence: TGTGCCAGCAGTGAAGCAGGGGTTGAGTGGGAGACCCAGTACTTC.

The chain combines TRBV11-2 with TRBJ2-5; no firm D call. Germline assignment: CDR1 SGHAT and CDR2 FQNNGV. The CDR3 consists of 14 residues. V lost 1 base and J 5 bases, leaving 11 bases between the germline ends. The CDR3 bases are TGTGCCAGCAGCTTAGGGGCCTATTCGGAGACCCAGTACTTC. Protein product: CASSLGAYSETQYF.

This clone has only a few counts. The rearrangement uses TRBV5-6 and TRBJ2-7; the match to TRBD2 covers 8 bases. V was clipped by 1 base and J by 3 bases; unmatched bases: 3. Germline V gene sequence: CDR1 SGHDT, CDR2 YYEEEE. CDR3 size: 14 residues. CDR3 region: CASSLLGTSYEQYF. The CDR3 DNA sequence: TGTGCCAGCAGCTTGCTAGGGACTAGCTACGAGCAGTACTTC.

The gene calls are TRBV28 and TRBJ1-5; no clear D. Trimming removed 7 bases from V and 4 bases from J, with 20 bases in between. Germline lookup yields CDR1 MDHEN and CDR2 SYDVKM. This CDR3 is built from 16 residues. CDR3 sequence (DNA): TGTGCCAGCATTGATTCTGGGGTATTGCTGAATCAGCCCCAGCATTTT. The encoded protein is CASIDSGVLLNQPQHF.

The sample holds one count of this clone. This rearrangement joins TRBV5-4 to TRBJ2-5; D not certain. Deletions cut 2 bases from V and 8 bases from J, with 10 bases between. CDR3 length: 12 residues. From germline, CDR1 is SGHNT and CDR2 YYREEE (reference sequence). This CDR3 reads CASSLGLDTQYF. CDR3 bases: TGTGCCAGCAGCTTAGGGTTGGATACCCAGTACTTC.

The chain has TRBV5-1 and TRBJ2-1; no reliable D call. This CDR3 spans 14 amino acids. CDR1 is SGHRS and CDR2 is YFSETQ in the germline V gene. Trimming removed 1 base from V and 8 bases from J, with 13 bases in between. The CDR3 is CASSLSLGSYEQFF. The DNA for the CDR3 is TGCGCCAGCAGCTTGTCCTTGGGTTCCTATGAGCAGTTCTTC. Combining the CDR3 with reference TRBV5-1 and TRBJ2-1 gives the whole variable domain KAGVTQTPRYLIKTRGQQVTLSCSPISGHRSVSWYQQTPGQGLQFLFEYFSETQRNKGNFPGRFSGRQFSNSRSEMNVSTLELGDSALYLCASSLSLGSYEQFFGPGTRLTVL.

Only one count was recorded for this clone. The chain combines TRBV28 with TRBJ1-5; 7 bases map to TRBD1. The V gene end was trimmed by 3 bases and the J gene end by 6 bases; junction bases not matched to a gene: 11. Germline V gene sequence: CDR1 MDHEN, CDR2 SYDVKM. This CDR3 comprises 16 residues. CDR3 DNA: TGTGCCAGCAGTTTTTCTGACAGGGTATACGTTCAGCCCCAGCATTTT. It yields the protein CASSFSDRVYVQPQHF.

This clone was detected only once. V is TRBV27 and J is TRBJ2-2; the D is unclear. This CDR3 is 17 amino acids long. Trimming pared 0 bases from V and 5 bases from J, leaving 16 bases between. CDR1 is MNHEY and CDR2 is SMNVEV in the germline V gene (reference sequence). The CDR3 nucleotides read TGTGCCAGCAGTTTATCTGGCAGAACGAGGATGACCGGGGAGCTGTTTTTT. As protein: CASSLSGRTRMTGELFF.

The rearrangement uses TRBV29-1 and TRBJ2-3, with 8 bases identical to TRBD2. There are 14 residues in the CDR3. With V trimmed by 6 bases and J by 5 bases, 10 bases remained unmatched. Germline CDR1 SQVTM, CDR2 ANQGSEA. CDR3 in amino acids: CSVPGGGRGDTQYF. CDR3 in DNA: TGCAGCGTGCCCGGGGGGGGGCGCGGAGATACGCAGTATTTT.

Of note for this clone: Other nucleotide sequences from this sample produce the same CDR3. The V and J genes are TRBV5-1 and TRBJ2-5, with D perhaps given as TRBD1 or TRBD2 (5 bases each). Germline V CDR1 and CDR2: SGHRS, YFSETQ. Trimming took 0 bases from V and 1 from J, leaving 10 bases between them. CDR3 length equals 15 residues. The CDR3: CASSLGGTLQETQYF. For the CDR3, the DNA is TGCGCCAGCAGCTTGGGAGGGACCCTCCAAGAGACCCAGTACTTC.

The chain couples TRBV21-1 to TRBJ1-2; the DNA was not compared with TRBD1, the D call given in the table. TRBV21-1 is a recognized pseudogene. The CDR3 sequence is 9 residues long. DNA for the CDR3: TGTGCCAGCAGTTCAACAACCGTCTTC. Encoded protein: CASSSTTVF.

On this clone itself: The same CDR3 arises from other DNA sequences in this sample as well. This chain links TRBV18 with TRBJ2-5, with D possibly called TRBD1 or TRBD2 (5 bases each). The CDR3 is 13 residues long. In germline, CDR1 is KGHSH, CDR2 LQKENI. Between the trimmed V and J ends, which lost 3 bases and 1 base, there was a span of 6 bases. The CDR3, as DNA: TGTGCCAGCTCACCTGGGACCCAAGAGACCCAGTACTTC. It codes for CASSPGTQETQYF. The full variable domain, completed using reference TRBV18 and TRBJ2-5, is NAGVMQNPRHLVRRRGQEARLRCSPMKGHSHVYWYRQLPEEGLKFMVYLQKENIIDESGMPKERFSAEFPKEGPSILRIQQVVRGDSAAYFCASSPGTQETQYFGPGTRLLVL.

This sequence joins TRBV5-1 and TRBJ2-3, with TRBD1 matching 9 bases. V gave up 4 bases and J gave up 2 bases; unmatched junction bases: 23. Germline CDR1 reads SGHRS; CDR2 reads YFSETQ. This CDR3 has 21 residues. The CDR3 spells CASSPAQGQGSHLFITDTQYF. The CDR3 DNA is TGCGCCAGCAGCCCAGCCCAGGGACAGGGCTCACACCTTTTTATCACAGATACGCAGTATTTT. The variable domain in full, completed from reference TRBV5-1 and TRBJ2-3, reads KAGVTQTPRYLIKTRGQQVTLSCSPISGHRSVSWYQQTPGQGLQFLFEYFSETQRNKGNFPGRFSGRQFSNSRSEMNVSTLELGDSALYLCASSPAQGQGSHLFITDTQYFGPGTRLTVL.

This chain links TRBV9 with TRBJ2-1; 8 positions agree with TRBD1. The CDR3 is 15 amino acids. Germline lookup yields CDR1 SGDLS and CDR2 YYNGEE. Trimming took 3 bases from V and 1 from J; bases not matched to a gene: 3. CDR3 coding DNA: TGTGCCAGCAGCGCCGGGACAGGTTCCTACAATGAGCAGTTCTTC. Its protein is CASSAGTGSYNEQFF.

Remarks on this clone: Germline and junction disagree at one end, which may indicate a read error. The chain has TRBV7-7 and TRBJ2-5, with a weak D call TRBD2 (5 bases). Per the germline V gene, CDR1 is SSHAT and CDR2 is FNYEAQ (reference sequence). The CDR3 covers 17 residues. This CDR3 is CASSLEGIWNTQETQYF. The CDR3 DNA sequence: TGTGCTAGCAGCTTAGAGGGTATCTGGAATACCCAAGAGACCCAGTACTTC.

CDR3 in amino acids: CASSDTGEDTQYF. The CDR3 nucleotides are TGTGCCAGCAGTGACACAGGGGAAGATACGCAGTATTTT. The rearrangement joins TRBV2 to TRBJ2-3, with 7 bases matching TRBD1. CDR3 length: 13 residues. Germline V CDR1 and CDR2: SNHLY, FYNNEI. After removal of 3 bases from V and 5 bases from J, the junction contained 2 bases not matched to a gene.

The genes are TRBV15 and TRBJ2-5; TRBD1 or TRBD2 may be the D gene (5 bases each). The ends were cut back, 8 bases at V and 1 base at J, with 5 bases in the middle. The CDR3 is made up of 11 amino acids. Germline CDR1 is LNHNV and CDR2 is YYDKDF (reference sequence). CDR3 protein: CATGTQETQYF. In nucleotides, the CDR3 is TGTGCCACCGGGACCCAAGAGACCCAGTACTTC.

The chain uses TRBV30 and TRBJ2-7; maybe TRBD1 (6 bases). V lost 4 bases and J 3 bases, leaving 19 bases between the germline ends. This CDR3 comprises 15 residues. The germline CDR1 and CDR2 sequences are GTSNPN and SVGIG (reference sequence). The DNA for the CDR3 is TGTGCCTGGATCAAAAAGGGGGTTTTCGGCTACGAGCAGTACTTC. Translation: CAWIKKGVFGYEQYF.